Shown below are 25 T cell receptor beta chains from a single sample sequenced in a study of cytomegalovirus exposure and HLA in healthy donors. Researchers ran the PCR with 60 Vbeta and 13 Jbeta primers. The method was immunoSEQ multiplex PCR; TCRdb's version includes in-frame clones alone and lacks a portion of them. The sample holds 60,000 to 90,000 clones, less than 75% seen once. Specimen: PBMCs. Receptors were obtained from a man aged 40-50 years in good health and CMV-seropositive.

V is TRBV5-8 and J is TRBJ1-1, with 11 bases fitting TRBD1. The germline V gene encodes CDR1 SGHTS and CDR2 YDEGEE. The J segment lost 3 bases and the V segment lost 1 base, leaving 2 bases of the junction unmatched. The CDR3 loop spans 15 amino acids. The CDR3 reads CASSLTGQGDTEAFF. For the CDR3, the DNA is TGTGCCAGCAGCTTGACGGGACAGGGGGACACTGAAGCTTTCTTT.

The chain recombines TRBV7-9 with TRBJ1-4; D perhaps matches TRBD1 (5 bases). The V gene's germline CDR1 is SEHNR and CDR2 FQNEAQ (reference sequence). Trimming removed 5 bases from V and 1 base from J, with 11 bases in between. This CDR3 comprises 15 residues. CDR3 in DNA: TGTGCCAGCAGCGGAGTGGGGGGAACTAATGAAAAACTGTTTTTT. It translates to CASSGVGGTNEKLFF.

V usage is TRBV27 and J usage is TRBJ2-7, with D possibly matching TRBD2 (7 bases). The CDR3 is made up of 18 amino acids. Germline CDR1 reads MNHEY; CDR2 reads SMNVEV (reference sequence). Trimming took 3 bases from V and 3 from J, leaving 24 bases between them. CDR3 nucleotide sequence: TGTGCCAGCAGTTTTAAGCGGGGTGGTGTCAGGGGAGACTACGAGCAGTACTTC. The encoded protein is CASSFKRGGVRGDYEQYF.

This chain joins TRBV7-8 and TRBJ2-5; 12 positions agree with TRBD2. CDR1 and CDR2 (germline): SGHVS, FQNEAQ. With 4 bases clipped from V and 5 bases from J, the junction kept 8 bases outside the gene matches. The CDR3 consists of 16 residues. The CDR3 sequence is CASSSASGGAGETQYF. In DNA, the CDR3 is TGTGCCAGCAGCTCAGCTAGCGGGGGGGCCGGGGAGACCCAGTACTTC.

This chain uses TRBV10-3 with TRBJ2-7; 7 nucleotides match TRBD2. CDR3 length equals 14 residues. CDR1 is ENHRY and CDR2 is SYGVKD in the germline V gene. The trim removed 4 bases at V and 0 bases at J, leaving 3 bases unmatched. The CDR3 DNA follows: TGTGCCATCAGTGGTACGGGGGGCTCCTACGAGCAGTACTTC. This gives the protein CAISGTGGSYEQYF.

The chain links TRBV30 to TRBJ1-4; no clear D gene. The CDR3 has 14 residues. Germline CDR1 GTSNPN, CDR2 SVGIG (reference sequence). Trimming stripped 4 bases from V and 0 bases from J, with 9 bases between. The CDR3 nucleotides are TGTGCCTGGACCCCAGTGTCAACTAATGAAAAACTGTTTTTT. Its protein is CAWTPVSTNEKLFF.

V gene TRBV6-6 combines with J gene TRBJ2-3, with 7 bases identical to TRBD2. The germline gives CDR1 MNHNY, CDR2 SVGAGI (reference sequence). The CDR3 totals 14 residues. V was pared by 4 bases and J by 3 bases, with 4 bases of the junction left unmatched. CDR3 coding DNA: TGTGCCAGCAGTTGGACGGGGGGAACAGATACGCAGTATTTT. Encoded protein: CASSWTGGTDTQYF.

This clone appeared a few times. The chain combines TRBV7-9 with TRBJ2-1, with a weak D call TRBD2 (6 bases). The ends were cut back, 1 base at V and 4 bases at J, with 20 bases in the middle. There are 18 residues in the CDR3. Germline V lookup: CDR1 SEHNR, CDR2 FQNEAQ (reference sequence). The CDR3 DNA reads TGTGCCAGCAGCTTAGTCCCCCCGGGAGAGGGTCCTTACAATGAGCAGTTCTTC. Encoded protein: CASSLVPPGEGPYNEQFF.

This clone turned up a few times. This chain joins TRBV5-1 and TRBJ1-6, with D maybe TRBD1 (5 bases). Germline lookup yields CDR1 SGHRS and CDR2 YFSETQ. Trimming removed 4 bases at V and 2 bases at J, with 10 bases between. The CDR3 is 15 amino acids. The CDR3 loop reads CASSPQGTYNSPLHF. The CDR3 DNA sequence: TGCGCCAGCAGCCCCCAGGGCACCTATAATTCACCCCTCCACTTT.

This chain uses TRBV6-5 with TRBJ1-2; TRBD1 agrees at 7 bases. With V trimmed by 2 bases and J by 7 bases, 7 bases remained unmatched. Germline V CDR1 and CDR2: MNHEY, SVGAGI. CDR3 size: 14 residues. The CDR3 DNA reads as TGTGCCAGCAGTTACAACGGACAGGCGGCTGGCTACACCTTC. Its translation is CASSYNGQAAGYTF.

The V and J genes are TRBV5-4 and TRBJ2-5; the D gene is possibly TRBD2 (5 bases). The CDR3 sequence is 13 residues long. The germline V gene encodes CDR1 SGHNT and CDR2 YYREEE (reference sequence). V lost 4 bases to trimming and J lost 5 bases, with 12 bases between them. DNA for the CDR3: TGTGCCAGCAGCCTCCTACCGGGGGAGACCCAGTACTTC. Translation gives CASSLLPGETQYF.

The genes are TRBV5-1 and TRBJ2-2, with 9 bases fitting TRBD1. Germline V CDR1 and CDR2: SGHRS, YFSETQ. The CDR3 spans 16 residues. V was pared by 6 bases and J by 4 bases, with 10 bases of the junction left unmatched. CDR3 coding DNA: TGCGCCAGCAATGGGGGCCTGGGACAGGGCACCGGGGAGCTGTTTTTT. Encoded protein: CASNGGLGQGTGELFF.

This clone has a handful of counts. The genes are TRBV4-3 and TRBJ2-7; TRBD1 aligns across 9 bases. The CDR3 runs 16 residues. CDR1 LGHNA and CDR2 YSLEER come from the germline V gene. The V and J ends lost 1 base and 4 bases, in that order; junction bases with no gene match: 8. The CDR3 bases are TGCGCCAGCAGCCAAGGCAGTTCGGGACAGGGTTACGAGCAGTACTTC. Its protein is CASSQGSSGQGYEQYF.

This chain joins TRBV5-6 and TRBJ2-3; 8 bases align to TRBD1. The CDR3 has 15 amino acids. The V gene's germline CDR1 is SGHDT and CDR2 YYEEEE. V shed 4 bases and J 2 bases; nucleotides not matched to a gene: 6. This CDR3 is CASSPQGGDTDTQYF. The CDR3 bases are TGTGCCAGCAGCCCACAGGGGGGTGACACAGATACGCAGTATTTT.

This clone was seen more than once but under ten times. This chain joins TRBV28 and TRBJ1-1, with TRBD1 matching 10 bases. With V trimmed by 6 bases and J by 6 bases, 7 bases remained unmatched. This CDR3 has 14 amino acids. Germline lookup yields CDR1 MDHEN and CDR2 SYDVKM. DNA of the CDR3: TGTGCCAGCAGCCCAGGGACAGGGGTCGCTGAAGCTTTCTTT. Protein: CASSPGTGVAEAFF.

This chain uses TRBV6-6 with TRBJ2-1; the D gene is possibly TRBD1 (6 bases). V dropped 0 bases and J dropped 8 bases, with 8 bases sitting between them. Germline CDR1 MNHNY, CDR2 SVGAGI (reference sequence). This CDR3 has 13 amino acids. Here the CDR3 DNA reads TGTGCCAGCAGTTACTCCCAGGGGTATGAGCAGTTCTTC. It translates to CASSYSQGYEQFF.

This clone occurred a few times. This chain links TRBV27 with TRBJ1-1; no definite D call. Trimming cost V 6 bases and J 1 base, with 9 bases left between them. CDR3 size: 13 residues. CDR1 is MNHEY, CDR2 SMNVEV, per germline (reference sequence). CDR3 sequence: CASRLVRNTEAFF. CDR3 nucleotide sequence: TGTGCCAGCAGGTTAGTGCGGAACACTGAAGCTTTCTTT.

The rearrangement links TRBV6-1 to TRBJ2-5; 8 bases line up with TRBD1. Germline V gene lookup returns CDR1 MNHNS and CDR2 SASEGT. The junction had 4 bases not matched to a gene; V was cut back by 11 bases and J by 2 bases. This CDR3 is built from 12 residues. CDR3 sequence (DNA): TGTGCCGGTGGGACAGGACAAGAGACCCAGTACTTC. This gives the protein CAGGTGQETQYF.

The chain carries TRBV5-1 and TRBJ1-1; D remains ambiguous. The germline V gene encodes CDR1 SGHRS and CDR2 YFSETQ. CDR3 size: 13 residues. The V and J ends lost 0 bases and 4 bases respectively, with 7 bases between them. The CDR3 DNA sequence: TGCGCCAGCAGCTTGGCCGTGAGCACTGAAGCTTTCTTT. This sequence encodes CASSLAVSTEAFF.

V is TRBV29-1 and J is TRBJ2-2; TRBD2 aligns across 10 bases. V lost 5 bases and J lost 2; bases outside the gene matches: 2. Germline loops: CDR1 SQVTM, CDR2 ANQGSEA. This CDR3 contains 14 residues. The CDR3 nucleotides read TGCAGCGTTCGGACTAGCGGCAACACCGGGGAGCTGTTTTTT. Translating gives CSVRTSGNTGELFF.

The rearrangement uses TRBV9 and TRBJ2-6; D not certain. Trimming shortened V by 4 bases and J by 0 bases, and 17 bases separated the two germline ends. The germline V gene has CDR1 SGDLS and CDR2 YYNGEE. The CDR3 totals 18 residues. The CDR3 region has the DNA TGTGCCAGCAGCCCCCGCTCTCAGATTCCCTCTGGGGCCAACGTCCTGACTTTC. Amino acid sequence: CASSPRSQIPSGANVLTF. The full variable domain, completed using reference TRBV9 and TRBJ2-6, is DSGVTQTPKHLITATGQRVTLRCSPRSGDLSVYWYQQSLDQGLQFLIQYYNGEERAKGNILERFSAQQFPDLHSELNLSSLELGDSALYFCASSPRSQIPSGANVLTFGAGSRLTVL.

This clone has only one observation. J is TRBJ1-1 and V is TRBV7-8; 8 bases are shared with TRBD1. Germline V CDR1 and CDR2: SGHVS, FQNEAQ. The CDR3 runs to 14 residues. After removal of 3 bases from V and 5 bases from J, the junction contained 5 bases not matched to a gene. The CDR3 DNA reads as TGTGCCAGCAGCTTGGGACAGGTAGATACTGAAGCTTTCTTT. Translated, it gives CASSLGQVDTEAFF.

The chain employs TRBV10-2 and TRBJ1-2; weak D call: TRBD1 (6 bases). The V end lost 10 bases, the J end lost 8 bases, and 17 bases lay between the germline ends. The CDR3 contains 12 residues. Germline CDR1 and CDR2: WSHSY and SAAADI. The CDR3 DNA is TGCGCCATCCAAGGGGGAGGGAGCGGCTACACCTTC. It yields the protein CAIQGGGSGYTF.

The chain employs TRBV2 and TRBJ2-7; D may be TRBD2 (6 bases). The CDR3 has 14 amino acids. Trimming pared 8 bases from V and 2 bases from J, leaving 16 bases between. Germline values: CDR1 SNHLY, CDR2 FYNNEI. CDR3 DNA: TGTGCCAGCTCCGGCGGGAAAGGAACCTACGAGCAGTACTTC. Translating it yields CASSGGKGTYEQYF.

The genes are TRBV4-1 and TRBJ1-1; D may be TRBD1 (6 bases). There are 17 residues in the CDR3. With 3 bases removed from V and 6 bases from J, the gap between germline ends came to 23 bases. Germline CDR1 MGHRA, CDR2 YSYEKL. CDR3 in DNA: TGCGCCAGCAGCCACCCGGGGGGCGCGGGGGGGAGTGCTGAAGCTTTCTTT. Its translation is CASSHPGGAGGSAEAFF.